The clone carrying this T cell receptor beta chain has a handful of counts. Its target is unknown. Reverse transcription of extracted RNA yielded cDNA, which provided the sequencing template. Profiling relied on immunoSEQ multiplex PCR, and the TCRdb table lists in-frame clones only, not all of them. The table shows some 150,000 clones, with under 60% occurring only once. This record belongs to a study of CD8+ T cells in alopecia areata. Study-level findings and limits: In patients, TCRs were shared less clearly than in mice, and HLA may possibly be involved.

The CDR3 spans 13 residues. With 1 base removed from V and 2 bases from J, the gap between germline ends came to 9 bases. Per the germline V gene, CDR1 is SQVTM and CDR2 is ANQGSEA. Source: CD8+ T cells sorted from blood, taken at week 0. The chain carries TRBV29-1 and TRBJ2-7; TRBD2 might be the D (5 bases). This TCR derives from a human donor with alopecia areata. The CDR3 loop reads CSVEGPGAYEQYF. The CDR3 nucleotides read TGCAGCGTTGAAGGACCCGGGGCCTACGAGCAGTACTTC.